Listed below are T cell receptor beta chains from one sample, sequenced in a study of neurological immune-mediated disorders. One entry per CDR3 protein, called by TCRdb with MiXCR from the 5' RACE reads. The table shows approximately 36,000 distinct CDR3 sequences, with around 10% occurring only once. Sequencing was done on a sample of PBMCs. Receptors originate from a man aged 55 to 70 with HTLV-1-associated myelopathy (HAM/TSP). Both conserved end residues are part of each CDR3.

V	J	CDR3
TRBV7-2	TRBJ2-1	CASSLGSVYNEQFF
TRBV7-6	TRBJ2-3	CASSSGLAGVSDTQYF
TRBV7-9	TRBJ2-1	CASSTRLAGPQFF
TRBV5-1	TRBJ2-7	CASSSLGDHYEQYF
TRBV6-1	TRBJ2-7	CASSEVGRRASEQYF
TRBV7-6	TRBJ2-1	CASSASTASSYNEQFF
TRBV18	TRBJ1-5	CASSPMRSGDSNQPQHF
TRBV9	TRBJ1-1	CASSSTGLNTEAFF
TRBV20-1	TRBJ2-1	CSARDYNEQFF
TRBV5-1	TRBJ2-6	CASSFAGTGGAGANVLTF
TRBV3-1	TRBJ2-3	CASSQDLGTDTQYF
TRBV14	TRBJ2-5	CASSQDRRGGTGQSSQYF
TRBV20-1	TRBJ1-5	CSAQGGRSSAQHF
TRBV20-1	TRBJ1-5	CSARGSGTASNQPQHF
TRBV3-1	TRBJ2-5	CASSLPGGQETQYF
TRBV27	TRBJ2-7	CASRGTSGSYEQYF
TRBV12-3/TRBV12-4	TRBJ1-6	CASTPGGGVVNSPLHF
TRBV18	TRBJ1-1	CASSRGRGGTEAFF
TRBV5-1	TRBJ2-1	CASSLGTSGTYNEQFF
TRBV6-5	TRBJ2-7	CASSYSQPTSLGYEQYF
TRBV2	TRBJ2-1	CASTPVGVPNEQFF
TRBV12-3/TRBV12-4	TRBJ2-7	CASSQGVSYEQYF
TRBV14	TRBJ2-3	CASSQDQTGEDTQYF
TRBV5-1	TRBJ1-2	CASIKEQGVGYTF
TRBV6-5	TRBJ1-1	CASSSTPGTTEAFF
TRBV29-1	TRBJ1-3	CSVLRSSGNTIYF
TRBV24-1	TRBJ2-1	CATSPVRGKDEQFF